Listed here is a single T cell receptor (beta chain). The table came from immunoSEQ multiplex PCR; TCRdb's copy has only in-frame clones and leaves some out. This sample has roughly 300,000 clones, with 80% to 90% found just once. V lost 3 bases to trimming and J lost 1 base; unmatched junction nucleotides: 11. This CDR3 is 17 amino acids long. Germline values: CDR1 SGHRS, CDR2 YFSETQ. This entry comes from a study of blood T cell repertoires in COVID-19. Recruitment covered 25 or so US areas and drew participants whose ages spanned roughly 18 to 89 years. The receptor was derived from a woman aged 25 to 39 who had recovered from COVID-19. This chain connects TRBV5-1 to TRBJ1-1; 8 nucleotides agree with TRBD1. The sample was PBMCs or T cells enriched from blood (not recorded which). In DNA, the CDR3 is TGCGCCAGCAGCTCATTACTCGGACAGGGAGGGAACACTGAAGCTTTCTTT. The encoded protein is CASSSLLGQGGNTEAFF.